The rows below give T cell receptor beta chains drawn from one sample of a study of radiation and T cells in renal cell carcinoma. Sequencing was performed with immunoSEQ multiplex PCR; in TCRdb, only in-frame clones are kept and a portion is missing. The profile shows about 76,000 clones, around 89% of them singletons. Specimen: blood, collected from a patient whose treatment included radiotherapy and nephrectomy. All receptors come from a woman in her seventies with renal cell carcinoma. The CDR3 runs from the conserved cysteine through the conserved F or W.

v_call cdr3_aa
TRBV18 CASSPPLSNSPLHF
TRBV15 CATSRPGRARDEKLFF
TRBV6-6 CASSSPSRTIYF
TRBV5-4 CASSLVGDTNNNEQFF
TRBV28 CASSFVSGGLSFNSPLHF
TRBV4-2 CASSSLVSAQYF
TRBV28 CASTPAGRAYGYTF
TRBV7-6 CASSFNPDSPLHF
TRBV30 CAWSPGTGTYTVSNQPQHF
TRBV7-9 CASSPSTDTQYF
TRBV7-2 CASRRKETDTQYF
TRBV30 CACSRQGSYEQYF
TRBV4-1 CASSQGGPASGSSSTDTQYF
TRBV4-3 CASSHGLAQETQYF
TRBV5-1 CASSLFGEDTIYF
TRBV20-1 CSAREEGTQYF